Presented here are 20 T cell receptor beta chains from one specimen sequenced in a study of shared clonotypes between healthy human individuals. Libraries were prepared by immunoSEQ multiplex PCR; TCRdb keeps only in-frame clonotypes and omits some of them. The data show about 520,000 clones, 81% seen once. The material sequenced was PBMCs. These receptors were obtained from a woman aged 40-49 years in good health. Some clones in this sample may be carry-over from other donors' samples.

In the case of this clone: With a much larger clone just one base away, this may be a read error. The chain joins TRBV15 to TRBJ2-5; D not resolved. Looked up from germline, CDR1 is LNHNV and CDR2 is YYDKDF (reference sequence). V was clipped by 2 bases and J by 0 bases, with 19 bases between them. This CDR3 spans 18 amino acids. CDR3 DNA: TGTGCCACCAGCAGATATAAGAGCTCCTATACGTACCAAGAGACCCAGTACTTC. Protein sequence: CATSRYKSSYTYQETQYF.

The chain combines TRBV2 with TRBJ1-5; 8 nucleotides line up with TRBD1. Per the germline V gene, CDR1 is SNHLY and CDR2 is FYNNEI. J gave up 0 bases and V 4 bases, and 8 bases lay outside the gene matches. There are 17 residues in the CDR3. The CDR3 sequence: CASSVTGGRGSNQPQHF. The CDR3 nucleotides read TGTGCCAGCAGTGTCACAGGGGGTCGGGGTAGCAATCAGCCCCAGCATTTT.

The CDR3 nucleotides read TGTGCCAGCTCACCGGACAGGGGTTACACTGAAGCTTTCTTT. This gives the protein CASSPDRGYTEAFF. The chain carries TRBV18 and TRBJ1-1; 9 bases line up with TRBD1. The germline V gene encodes CDR1 KGHSH and CDR2 LQKENI. Unmatched junction bases numbered 2, after V lost 3 bases and J lost 3 bases. This CDR3 has 14 amino acids.

The CDR3 DNA reads as TGTGCCAGCAGTGTCCGGGGGCTTGACACCGGGGAGCTGTTTTTT. It specifies CASSVRGLDTGELFF. The rearrangement uses TRBV2 and TRBJ2-2; possibly TRBD1 or TRBD2 for D (6 bases each). Germline V gene sequence: CDR1 SNHLY, CDR2 FYNNEI. The V end lost 4 bases, the J end lost 3 bases, and 12 bases lay between the germline ends. The CDR3 extends over 15 amino acids.

The chain carries TRBV19 and TRBJ2-3; TRBD2 matches 10 bases. Germline values: CDR1 LNHDA, CDR2 SQIVND (reference sequence). With V trimmed by 9 bases and J by 0 bases, 6 bases remained unmatched. The CDR3 spans 15 residues. CDR3 sequence: CASHWTSGSTDTQYF. The CDR3 DNA follows: TGTGCCAGCCACTGGACTAGCGGTAGCACAGATACGCAGTATTTT.

The chain has TRBV7-9 and TRBJ2-7; 9 bases agree with TRBD2. Germline V CDR1 and CDR2: SEHNR, FQNEAQ (reference sequence). The trim removed 1 base at V and 0 bases at J, leaving 7 bases unmatched. The CDR3 runs to 17 residues. In nucleotides, the CDR3 is TGTGCCAGCAGCTTAGTTTCGCTAGCGGGAACCTCCTACGAGCAGTACTTC. As protein: CASSLVSLAGTSYEQYF.

The chain has TRBV11-2 and TRBJ2-1; the D is unclear. V lost 1 base, J lost 10 bases, and 11 bases lay in between. The CDR3 length is 13 residues. CDR1 and CDR2 from the germline V gene are SGHAT and FQNNGV. DNA for the CDR3: TGTGCCAGCAGCTTAGTCGGAGCTGGGGAGCAGTTCTTC. Translation gives CASSLVGAGEQFF.

The V gene is TRBV30, the J gene TRBJ1-1; a weak D match, TRBD1 (5 bases). The CDR3 has 17 residues. The germline V gene has CDR1 GTSNPN and CDR2 SVGIG (reference sequence). Deletions cut 3 bases from V and 1 base from J, with 21 bases between. The CDR3 nucleotides read TGTGCCTGGAGACCCTGGGGGGGGTCCGGGGGGAACACTGAAGCTTTCTTT. This sequence encodes CAWRPWGGSGGNTEAFF.

This clone was seen just once. V gene TRBV29-1 combines with J gene TRBJ2-1; D gene ambiguous. The CDR3 consists of 11 residues. Between the trimmed V and J ends, which lost 0 bases and 10 bases, there was a span of 7 bases. CDR1 SQVTM and CDR2 ANQGSEA come from the germline V gene. This CDR3 reads CSVEEELEQFF. CDR3 in DNA: TGCAGCGTTGAAGAGGAATTGGAGCAGTTCTTC.

CDR3 sequence (DNA): TGTGCCAGCAGCTTAGGATTGGATAGCGGCGATGAGCAGTTCTTC. Translating gives CASSLGLDSGDEQFF. The J gene is TRBJ2-1, the V gene TRBV7-9, with D perhaps matching TRBD2 (6 bases). Trimming took 1 base from V and 8 from J, leaving 15 bases between them. The CDR3 length is 15 residues. Germline values: CDR1 SEHNR, CDR2 FQNEAQ (reference sequence).

Worth noting for this clone: The likely explanation is a read error, given a far larger clone one base away. Different DNA sequences within this sample yield the same CDR3. The chain uses TRBV27 and TRBJ1-5, with 8 bases aligning to TRBD1. Germline V gene sequence: CDR1 MNHEY, CDR2 SMNVEV (reference sequence). The CDR3 loop spans 16 amino acids. The CDR3 region has the DNA TGTGCCAGCAGCTCCTTGCGGACAGGGCGGTATCAGCCCCAGCACTTT. It codes for CASSSLRTGRYQPQHF.

The CDR3 region has the DNA TGTGCCAGCAGCGCCCTAGCGGGGAACACAGATACGCAGTATTTT. Its translation is CASSALAGNTDTQYF. The chain carries TRBV9 and TRBJ2-3; 9 bases are shared with TRBD2. This CDR3 comprises 15 residues. Germline values: CDR1 SGDLS, CDR2 YYNGEE. V gave up 3 bases and J gave up 2 bases; unmatched junction bases: 4.

Details on this clone: Since a far larger clone is one base different, this is likely a read error. The V call is TRBV10-3, the J call TRBJ1-1, with D possibly matching TRBD1 (5 bases). This CDR3 is built from 14 residues. Germline loops: CDR1 ENHRY, CDR2 SYGVKD. V lost 3 bases and J 6 bases, leaving 14 bases between the germline ends. The CDR3 is CAISEVTGVAEAFF. Written as DNA, the CDR3 is TGTGCCATCAGTGAAGTGACGGGGGTAGCTGAAGCTTTCTTT.

Turning to this clone: A read error is the likely source, as a far larger clone sits one nucleotide away. The gene calls are TRBV30 and TRBJ2-5, with 8 bases matching TRBD2. V lost 1 base to trimming and J lost 8 bases; unmatched junction nucleotides: 6. This CDR3 is 13 amino acids long. Germline V CDR1 and CDR2: GTSNPN, SVGIG (reference sequence). The chain's CDR3 is CAWSAPAGDTQYF. The CDR3 nucleotides read TGTGCCTGGAGTGCGCCAGCGGGGGATACCCAGTACTTC.

The CDR3 reads CASSPRPGAVEKLFF. CDR3 coding DNA: TGTGCCAGCAGCCCGAGACCGGGGGCAGTTGAAAAACTGTTTTTT. V and J are TRBV6-1 and TRBJ1-4; TRBD1 is a possible D gene (6 bases). V lost 6 bases and J 7 bases, leaving 18 bases between the germline ends. The CDR3 covers 15 residues. Germline assignment: CDR1 MNHNS and CDR2 SASEGT.

The chain links TRBV7-2 to TRBJ2-3; no firm D call. Germline V gene lookup returns CDR1 SGHTA and CDR2 FQGNSA. The CDR3 runs to 14 residues. V lost 3 bases and J 2 bases, leaving 9 bases between the germline ends. Here the CDR3 DNA reads TGTGCCAGCAGCTTTGACGGTAACACAGATACGCAGTATTTT. Protein sequence: CASSFDGNTDTQYF.

The table lists this clone with a few counts. Only one base separates this from a far larger clonotype, so it likely reflects a read error. The sample holds other DNA sequences that translate to the same CDR3. The V and J genes are TRBV30 and TRBJ2-2; D is possibly TRBD1 (6 bases). This CDR3 contains 15 residues. Germline V gene sequence: CDR1 GTSNPN, CDR2 SVGIG (reference sequence). This CDR3 reads CAWSVKPRDTRELFF. CDR3 DNA: TGTGCCTGGAGTGTAAAACCCCGGGACACCAGGGAGCTGTTTTTT.

The J gene is TRBJ2-1, the V gene TRBV29-1; TRBD2 matches 11 bases. The V gene's germline CDR1 is SQVTM and CDR2 ANQGSEA. This CDR3 comprises 15 residues. The junction had 7 bases not matched to a gene; V was cut back by 5 bases and J by 4 bases. The CDR3 sequence is CSVPVAGGPYNEQFF. DNA of the CDR3: TGCAGCGTTCCAGTAGCGGGAGGGCCGTACAATGAGCAGTTCTTC.

This clone was detected ten times or more. The J gene is TRBJ2-1, the V gene TRBV10-3, with D possibly being TRBD1 (6 bases). Trimming removed 7 bases from V and 0 bases from J, with 25 bases in between. From germline, CDR1 is ENHRY and CDR2 SYGVKD. The CDR3 consists of 19 residues. The CDR3 protein is CAITLDQGIPSSSYNEQFF. For the CDR3, the DNA is TGTGCCATCACTCTCGATCAGGGGATCCCCTCGAGCTCCTACAATGAGCAGTTCTTC.

The chain carries TRBV4-3 and TRBJ1-3; unclear D gene. The CDR3 has 13 amino acids. Trimming took 0 bases from V and 3 from J, leaving 3 bases between them. CDR1 LGHNA and CDR2 YSLEER come from the germline V gene. The CDR3 region has the DNA TGCGCCAGCAGCCAAGATTTTGGAAACACCATATATTTT. This translates into CASSQDFGNTIYF.